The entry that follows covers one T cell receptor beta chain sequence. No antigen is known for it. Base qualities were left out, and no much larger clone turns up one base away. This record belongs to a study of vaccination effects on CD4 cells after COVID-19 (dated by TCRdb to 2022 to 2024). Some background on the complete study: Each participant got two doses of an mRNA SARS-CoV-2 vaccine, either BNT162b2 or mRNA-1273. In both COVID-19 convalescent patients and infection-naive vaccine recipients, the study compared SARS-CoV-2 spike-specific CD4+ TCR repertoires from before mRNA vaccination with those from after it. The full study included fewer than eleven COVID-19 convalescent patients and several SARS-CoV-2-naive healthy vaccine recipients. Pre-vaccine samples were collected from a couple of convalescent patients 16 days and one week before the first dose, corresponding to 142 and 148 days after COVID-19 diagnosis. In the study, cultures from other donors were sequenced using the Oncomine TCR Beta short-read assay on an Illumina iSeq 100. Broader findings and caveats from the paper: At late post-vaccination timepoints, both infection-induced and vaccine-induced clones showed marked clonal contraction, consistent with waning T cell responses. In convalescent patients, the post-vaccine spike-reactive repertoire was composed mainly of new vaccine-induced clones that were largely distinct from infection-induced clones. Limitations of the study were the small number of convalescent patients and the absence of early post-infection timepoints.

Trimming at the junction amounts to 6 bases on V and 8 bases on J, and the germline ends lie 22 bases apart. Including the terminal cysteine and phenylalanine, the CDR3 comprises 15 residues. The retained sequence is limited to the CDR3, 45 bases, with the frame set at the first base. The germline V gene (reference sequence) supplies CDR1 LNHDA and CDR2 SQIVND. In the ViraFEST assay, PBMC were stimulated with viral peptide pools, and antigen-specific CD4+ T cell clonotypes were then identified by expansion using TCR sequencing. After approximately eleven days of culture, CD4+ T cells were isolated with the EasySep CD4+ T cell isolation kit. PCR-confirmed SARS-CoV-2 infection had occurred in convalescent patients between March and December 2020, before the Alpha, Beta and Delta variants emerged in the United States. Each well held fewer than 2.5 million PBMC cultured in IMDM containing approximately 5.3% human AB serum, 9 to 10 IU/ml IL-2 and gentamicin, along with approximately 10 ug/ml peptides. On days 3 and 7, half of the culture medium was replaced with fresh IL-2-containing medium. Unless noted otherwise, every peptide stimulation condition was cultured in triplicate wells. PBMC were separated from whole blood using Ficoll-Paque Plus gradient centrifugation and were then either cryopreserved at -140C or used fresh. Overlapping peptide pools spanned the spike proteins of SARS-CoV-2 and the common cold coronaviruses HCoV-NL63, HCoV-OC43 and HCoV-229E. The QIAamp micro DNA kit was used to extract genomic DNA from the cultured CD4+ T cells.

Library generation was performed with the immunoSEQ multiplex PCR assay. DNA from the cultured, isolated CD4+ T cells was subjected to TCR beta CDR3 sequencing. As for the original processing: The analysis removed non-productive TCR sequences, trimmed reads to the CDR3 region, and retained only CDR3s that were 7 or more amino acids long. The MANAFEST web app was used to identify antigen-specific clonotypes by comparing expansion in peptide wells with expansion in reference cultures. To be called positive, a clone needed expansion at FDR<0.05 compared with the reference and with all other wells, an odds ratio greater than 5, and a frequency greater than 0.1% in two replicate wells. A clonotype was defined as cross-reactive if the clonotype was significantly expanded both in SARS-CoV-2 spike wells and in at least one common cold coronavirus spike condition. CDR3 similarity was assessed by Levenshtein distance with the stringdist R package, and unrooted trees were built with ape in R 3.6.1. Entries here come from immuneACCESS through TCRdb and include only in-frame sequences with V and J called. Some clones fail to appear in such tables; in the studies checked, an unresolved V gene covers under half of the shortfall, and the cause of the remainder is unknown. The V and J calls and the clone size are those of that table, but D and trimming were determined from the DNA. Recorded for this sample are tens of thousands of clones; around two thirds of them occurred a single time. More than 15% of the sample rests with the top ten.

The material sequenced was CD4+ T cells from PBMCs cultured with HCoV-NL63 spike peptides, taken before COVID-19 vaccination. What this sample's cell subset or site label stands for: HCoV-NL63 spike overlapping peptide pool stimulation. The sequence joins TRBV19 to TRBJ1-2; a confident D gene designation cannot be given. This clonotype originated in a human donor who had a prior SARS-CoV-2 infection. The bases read TGTGCCAGTAGCCCTTCAAGAGCCAGGCTGGGGGGCTACACCTTC. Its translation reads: CASSPSRARLGGYTF. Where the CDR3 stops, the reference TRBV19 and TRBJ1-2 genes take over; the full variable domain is DGGITQSPKYLFRKEGQNVTLSCEQNLNHDAMYWYRQDPGQGLRLIYYSQIVNDFQKGDIAEGYSVSREKKESFPLTVTSAQKNPTAFYLCASSPSRARLGGYTFGSGTRLTVV.